This T cell receptor beta chain was sequenced during a study of Graves' ophthalmopathy and Graves' hyperthyroidism. Amplifying from RNA transcripts, the study obtained TCR beta CDR3 regions. RT-PCR was first run with HTBI primers, then multiplex PCR in a second round. One entry per CDR3 protein results from TCRdb running MiXCR on the multiplex PCR reads. The sample contains about 740,000 distinct CDR3 sequences, roughly 41% of which appear only once. The diagnosis combined clinical symptoms, thyroxine, TRAb, thyroid ultrasound and orbital computed tomography scans. Germline V gives CDR1 SNHLY, CDR2 FYNNEI. Trimming left V 4 bases short and J 4 bases short, with 11 bases between. The CDR3 is 13 residues long.

The chain links TRBV2 to TRBJ2-7; D call uncertain. The specimen sequenced was peripheral blood. The receptor was isolated from an adult man with Graves' ophthalmopathy. This CDR3 reads CASSGGIRYEQYF. In DNA form, the CDR3 reads TGTGCCAGCAGTGGTGGGATCCGTTACGAGCAGTACTTC.